This T cell receptor beta chain was documented in a study of radiotherapy plus CTLA-4 blockade in lung cancer. Broader study findings: Increased serum interferon-beta after radiation also reportedly predicted response strongly. Blood TCR clones of tumor origin expanded after radiotherapy plus ipilimumab.

The protocol was immunoSEQ multiplex PCR, while the TCRdb copy is restricted to in-frame clones and leaves out a portion. The profile shows 53,000 or so clones, 88% of them singletons. With regard to this clone: Its antigen is still unknown. The same CDR3 arises from other DNA sequences in this sample as well.

This TCR derives from a human donor with non-small cell lung cancer whose response to radiotherapy plus ipilimumab could not be evaluated. The specimen was peripheral blood, collected from a patient treated with radiotherapy plus ipilimumab.

The chain's CDR3 is CASSVATTGGNEKLFF. CDR3 in DNA: TGTGCCAGCAGCGTAGCTACGACGGGGGGAAATGAAAAACTGTTTTTT. The chain is built from TRBV9 and TRBJ1-4; the D gene is possibly TRBD1 (5 bases). The CDR3 has 16 residues. The germline V gene encodes CDR1 SGDLS and CDR2 YYNGEE. V lost 0 bases and J lost 5, with 14 bases in between.